Listed below are T cell receptor beta chains from one sample, sequenced in a study of cytomegalovirus exposure and HLA in healthy donors. Method: immunoSEQ multiplex PCR; TCRdb's copy keeps in-frame clones and lacks some. The sample has roughly 150,000 clones; over 60% are singletons. Sequenced: PBMCs. All receptors derive from a woman aged 30 to 39 in good health and CMV-seropositive. Both conserved end residues are part of each CDR3. A D gene is named only where the DNA matches it firmly. Only some rows state a clone size, as once, few, many or a class for expanded clones.

j_call clone_size v_call d_call cdr3_nt cdr3_aa
TRBJ1-1 NA TRBV6-5 NA TGTGCCAGCAGTTCCCGCCTAGGGGGGGTAGGGACTGAAGCTTTCTTT CASSSRLGGVGTEAFF
TRBJ1-5 NA TRBV2 NA TGTGCCAGCAGTGTGGAGGGGCATCAGCCCCAGCATTTT CASSVEGHQPQHF
TRBJ1-5 NA TRBV5-6 TRBD1 TGTGCCAGCAGCTCCGGGACAGGGGTCGATCAGCCCCAGCATTTT CASSSGTGVDQPQHF
TRBJ2-7 NA TRBV5-1 NA TGCGCCAGCAGTTCGTCGACATCTTCCACCTACGAGCAGTACTTC CASSSSTSSTYEQYF
TRBJ2-7 NA TRBV6-5 TRBD2 TGTGCCAGCAGATTAGCGGGAACCTACGAGCAGTACTTC CASRLAGTYEQYF
TRBJ1-2 NA TRBV5-1 TRBD1 TGCGCCAGCAGCTTACAGGGGTTCCATGGCTACACCTTC CASSLQGFHGYTF
TRBJ1-5 NA TRBV19 TRBD1 TGTGCCAGTAGTCGGCAGGGGGCTAGCAATCAGCCCCAGCATTTT CASSRQGASNQPQHF
TRBJ2-5 NA TRBV2 NA TGTGCCAGCAGTGCTAGGCAAGAGACCCAGTACTTC CASSARQETQYF
TRBJ1-1 NA TRBV19 NA TGTGCCAGTACCTCCGGGGGGGGGCTGCCGAACACTGAAGCTTTCTTT CASTSGGGLPNTEAFF
TRBJ1-2 NA TRBV28 NA TGCGCAGGGATCAGCAACTATGGCTACACCTTC CAGISNYGYTF
TRBJ2-3 NA TRBV10-3 TRBD1 TGCGCCATCAGACGTGGGACAGGGGCAGCGGATACGCAGTATTTT CAIRRGTGAADTQYF
TRBJ1-1 NA TRBV7-9 NA TGTGCCAGCAGCTCTCCGGGTTCCTATGAAGCTTTCTTT CASSSPGSYEAFF
TRBJ1-2 NA TRBV19 TRBD1 TGTGCCAGTAGTATAAAGGGACAGCGCTATGGCTACACCTTC CASSIKGQRYGYTF
TRBJ1-1 few TRBV29-1 TRBD1 TGCAGCGTCCGAGGACTGACAGGGACCACTGAAGCTTTCTTT CSVRGLTGTTEAFF
TRBJ1-1 NA TRBV5-8 NA TGTGCCAGCACGTCACGGAGTGCTTTCTTT CASTSRSAFF
TRBJ1-1 NA TRBV7-6 NA TGTGCCAGCAGCCTCTGGACAGAGAACACTGAAGCTTTCTTT CASSLWTENTEAFF
TRBJ2-7 NA TRBV5-1 TRBD2 TGCGCCAGCAGCTCCGTCGTAGCGGGGAACTACGAGCAGTACTTC CASSSVVAGNYEQYF
TRBJ2-1 NA TRBV6-6 NA TGTGCCAGTCAATCTATTAAACGGGGTGAGCAGTTCTTC CASQSIKRGEQFF
TRBJ2-3 NA TRBV5-1 NA TGCGCCAGCAGCTTGGCGCGGAGCACAGATACGCAGTATTTT CASSLARSTDTQYF
TRBJ2-3 NA TRBV5-1 NA TGCGCCAGCGGGGGATTTGGGGGGACAGATACGCAGTATTTT CASGGFGGTDTQYF
TRBJ2-3 NA TRBV7-2 NA TGTGCCAGCAGCTTAATGGTAGCGGTAAGCACAGATACGCAGTATTTT CASSLMVAVSTDTQYF
TRBJ2-7 NA TRBV6-1 TRBD1 TGTGCCAGCAGATCACCGGGACAGGGGTCCTACGAGCAGTACTTC CASRSPGQGSYEQYF
TRBJ1-5 few TRBV7-6 NA TGTGCCAGCAGCTTAGCTTACAATCAGCCCCAGCATTTT CASSLAYNQPQHF
TRBJ2-3 NA TRBV7-9 TRBD2 TGTGCCAGCAGCCAGGGACTAAGCACAGATACGCAGTATTTT CASSQGLSTDTQYF
TRBJ2-6 NA TRBV19 NA TGTGCCAGTAGTAGAGGACAATACTCAAACTCTGGGGCCAACGTCCTGACTTTC CASSRGQYSNSGANVLTF
TRBJ2-2 NA TRBV5-1 TRBD2 TGCGCCAGCAGCTTGGAACTAGCGGGAGCGAGCACCGGGGAGCTGTTTTTT CASSLELAGASTGELFF
TRBJ1-2 NA TRBV25-1 NA TGTGCCAGCAGTGAATCTGGAGGGAATGGGGGCTACACCTTC CASSESGGNGGYTF
TRBJ1-1 few TRBV20-1 TRBD1 TGCAGTGCTAGTGCCCCCGGACAGGTTCGGTTT CSASAPGQVRF
TRBJ2-4 NA TRBV19 TRBD1 TGTGCCAGTAGTGCCCGGACAGGGATGAACATTCAGTACTTC CASSARTGMNIQYF
TRBJ2-7 NA TRBV30 NA TGTGCCTGGAACGGGTTAAGACCCTACGAGCAGTACTTC CAWNGLRPYEQYF
TRBJ1-4 few TRBV6-6 TRBD1 TGTGCCAGCAGTTACCGGACAGGGGTAGGCGAAAAACTGTTTTTT CASSYRTGVGEKLFF
TRBJ1-5 NA TRBV5-1 TRBD1 TGCGCCAGCAGGCAAGGACTGGGACAGAATCAGCCCCAGCATTTT CASRQGLGQNQPQHF
TRBJ2-3 NA TRBV19 NA TGTGCCAGTAGTATAAGGGGGTACACAGATACGCAGTATTTT CASSIRGYTDTQYF
TRBJ2-5 NA TRBV11-2 NA TGTGCCAGCAGCTTAGACACGGGACAACGAGAGACCCAGTACTTC CASSLDTGQRETQYF
TRBJ2-7 NA TRBV7-8 TRBD1 TGTGCCAGCAGCCCGGGACAGGGCGTTTTCTACGAGCAGTACTTC CASSPGQGVFYEQYF
TRBJ2-5 NA TRBV5-1 NA TGCGCCAGCAGCTTGGAACAGGGGAGGTTCGAGACCCAGTACTTC CASSLEQGRFETQYF
TRBJ2-3 NA TRBV4-1 NA TGCGCCAGCAGCCAAGATCTAATAGCCAATACGCAGTATTTT CASSQDLIANTQYF
TRBJ1-1 few TRBV6-1 NA TGTGCCAGCATGATCCCCGGGGGGGCTTTCTTT CASMIPGGAFF
TRBJ2-7 few TRBV5-6 NA TGTGCCAGCAGCCTGCTACAGGGATCCTACGAGCAGTACTTC CASSLLQGSYEQYF
TRBJ2-5 NA TRBV7-8 NA TGTGCCAGCAGCGGCGGAGTCTACCAAGAGACCCAGTACTTC CASSGGVYQETQYF
TRBJ2-2 once TRBV7-9 TRBD1 TGTGCCAGCAGCGTTAACAGGGGGCGTGGCGGGGAGCTGTTTTTT CASSVNRGRGGELFF
TRBJ2-7 few TRBV5-4 TRBD2 TGTGCCAGCAGCTTGGGACTAGCGGGACTCTCCTACGAGCAGTACTTC CASSLGLAGLSYEQYF
TRBJ1-3 NA TRBV2 TRBD1 TGTGCCAGCAGTCCCGGACAGGGACATGGAAACACCATATATTTT CASSPGQGHGNTIYF
TRBJ1-1 NA TRBV2 NA TGTGCCAGCATAAGCGGAGGTAGTGGGACTGAAGCTTTCTTT CASISGGSGTEAFF
TRBJ2-7 NA TRBV7-2 NA TGTGCCAGCAGCTTAGCCCCCGTTCGGGAATACGAGCAGTACTTC CASSLAPVREYEQYF
TRBJ2-1 NA TRBV1 NA TGCACCAGCAGCCGAACTCCGCAGCGGGCGTACAATGAGCAGTTCTTC CTSSRTPQRAYNEQFF
TRBJ1-3 few TRBV2 NA TGTGCCAGCTCCCCCAACTCTGGAAACACCATATATTTT CASSPNSGNTIYF
TRBJ1-2 NA TRBV5-1 TRBD1 TGCGCCAGCAGCTGGGAATCGCGGGACAGGGCTCCAATTGCTAACTATGGCTACACCTTC CASSWESRDRAPIANYGYTF
TRBJ2-1 NA TRBV4-1 TRBD2 TGCGCCAGCAGCCAAGACCCGCGGGGGAATGAGCAGTTCTTC CASSQDPRGNEQFF
TRBJ2-5 once TRBV19 NA TGTGCCAGTCGTCCTACCCACCAAGAGACCCAGTACTTC CASRPTHQETQYF
TRBJ1-4 NA TRBV11-2 NA TGTGCCAGCAGCTCAACCGGGACACTCCGGACGAAACTGTTTTTT CASSSTGTLRTKLFF
TRBJ1-6 NA TRBV2 NA TGTGCCAGCAGTGGGATTCGGGAGAATTCACCCCTCCACTTT CASSGIRENSPLHF
TRBJ1-6 NA TRBV7-9 NA TGTGCCAGCAGCTCTATGGGGAGCTCCTATAATTCACCCCTCCACTTT CASSSMGSSYNSPLHF
TRBJ2-2 few TRBV6-1 NA TGTGCCAGCAGTGAAGCTGTAGAACCCGGGGAGCTGTTTTTT CASSEAVEPGELFF
TRBJ1-3 NA TRBV2 TRBD1 TGTGCCAGCAGCCTGACAGGGGCGGGAAACACCATATATTTT CASSLTGAGNTIYF
TRBJ2-3 NA TRBV4-1 TRBD2 TGCGCCAGCAGCCAAGGAGGACTAGCTACGCAGTATTTT CASSQGGLATQYF
TRBJ2-2 NA TRBV9 NA TGTGCCAGCAGCCCCATGGGGGGGGCGGCCGGGGAGCTGTTTTTT CASSPMGGAAGELFF
TRBJ2-2 few TRBV11-2 NA TGTGCCAGCAGCTCGATGTGGTACAAGTACCCCCCCGGGGAGCTGTTTTTT CASSSMWYKYPPGELFF
TRBJ1-6 NA TRBV6-1 NA TGTGCCAGCAGTGTCAACAGGGTACCCCTCCACTTT CASSVNRVPLHF
TRBJ2-3 NA TRBV12-1 NA TGTGCCAGCAGCTCCCCGATGTGTGCGGGAGAGGGGGGGGATACGCAGTATTTT CASSSPMCAGEGGDTQYF